This is a list of T cell receptor beta chains from one sample in a study of T cell responses to AZD1222 COVID-19 vaccine. Only in-frame clones appear in the TCRdb table, and some are missing; sequencing was by immunoSEQ multiplex PCR. The table includes about 170,000 clones, about nine tenths detected once. This sample comprised peripheral blood, obtained on day 0 of AZD1222 vaccination. The receptors originated from an adult in good health. Both conserved end residues are part of each CDR3. The D gene is left open where the match is weak. Size tells how often a clone was seen (once, few, many) or the class of an expanded clone, and some rows leave it out.

V gene	J gene	CDR3 length	clone size	D gene	CDR3 DNA	CDR3 protein
TRBV12-3/TRBV12-4	TRBJ2-7	12	-	-	TGTGCCAGCAGTCTCAGGTACTACGAGCAGTACTTC	CASSLRYYEQYF
TRBV6-1	TRBJ1-6	17	-	-	TGTGCCAGCAGTGAACGTCGGCAGTCGAATTTGAATTCACCCCTCCACTTT	CASSERRQSNLNSPLHF
TRBV21-1	TRBJ2-7	16	-	-	TGTGCCAGCAGCACCAAAGGGGGACAGCGCTCCTACGAGCAGTACTTC	CASSTKGGQRSYEQYF
TRBV6-5	TRBJ1-1	15	-	-	TGTGCCAGCAGCAAACCGGGGGGCTTTAACACTGAAGCTTTCTTT	CASSKPGGFNTEAFF
TRBV6-5	TRBJ1-6	13	-	-	TGTGCCAGCAGCCGGACGGCCCAACCACCCCTCCACTTT	CASSRTAQPPLHF
TRBV15	TRBJ1-5	12	few	-	TGTGCCACCAGCAGGGATTATCAGCCCCAGCATTTT	CATSRDYQPQHF
TRBV30	TRBJ1-2	11	few	TRBD1	TGTGCCTGCACAGGGGGCGAGGGCTACACCTTC	CACTGGEGYTF
TRBV5-4	TRBJ2-5	15	-	TRBD1	TGTGCCAGCAGCTTCCCGACAGGGCCCCAAGAGACCCAGTACTTC	CASSFPTGPQETQYF
TRBV3-1/TRBV3-2	TRBJ1-2	16	-	-	TGTGCCAGCAGCCGCACTGTCACCGGGACATCCTATGGCTACACCTTC	CASSRTVTGTSYGYTF
TRBV24-1	TRBJ2-7	15	-	TRBD2	TGTGCCACCGCTTATAGCCTAGCGGGAGCAAGAGAGCAGTACTTC	CATAYSLAGAREQYF
TRBV19	TRBJ1-5	18	-	-	TGTGCCAGTAGTATTATCCCTGGGGCAGAAAGTCTCAATCAGCCCCAGCATTTT	CASSIIPGAESLNQPQHF
TRBV30	TRBJ1-6	18	-	-	TGTGCCTGGAGTTTAGGACTTTCCAGTTTCTCCTATAATTCACCCCTCCACTTT	CAWSLGLSSFSYNSPLHF
TRBV3-1/TRBV3-2	TRBJ1-1	14	few	-	TGTGCCAGCAGCCCACAGGATGTGGGCACTGAAGCTTTCTTT	CASSPQDVGTEAFF
TRBV6-5	TRBJ2-7	14	-	TRBD2	TGTGCCAGCAGGACCGGGACTACCTCCTACGAGCAGTACTTC	CASRTGTTSYEQYF
TRBV9	TRBJ2-5	15	-	TRBD1	TGTGCCAGCAGCGCGGGGACAGGGTACCAAGAGACCCAGTACTTC	CASSAGTGYQETQYF
TRBV19	TRBJ2-1	15	-	TRBD2	TGTGCCAGTAGTTGGACTAGCGGGAGTTCAGATGAGCAGTTCTTC	CASSWTSGSSDEQFF
TRBV7-8	TRBJ2-6	19	-	TRBD1	TGTGCCAGCAGCTCCCCCGAGGGACAGGGCGCCTCTGGGGCCAACGTCCTGACTTTC	CASSSPEGQGASGANVLTF
TRBV11-1	TRBJ2-3	13	-	TRBD2	TGTGCCAGCAGCCTAGGACTAGCAGATACGCAGTATTTT	CASSLGLADTQYF
TRBV29-1	TRBJ1-2	14	-	-	TGCAGTTGCTCACGGACCCCAGACGACTATGGCTACACCTTC	CSCSRTPDDYGYTF
TRBV12-3/TRBV12-4	TRBJ1-5	13	-	TRBD1	TGTGCCAGCAGTTCAAGGGGGACAGGACCCCAGCATTTT	CASSSRGTGPQHF
TRBV2	TRBJ2-7	12	few	-	TGTGCCAGCGGACTCGATAACTACGAGCAGTACTTC	CASGLDNYEQYF
TRBV7-2	TRBJ2-1	16	-	TRBD2	TGTGCCAGCAGCTTATTCCAGCGGGAGTTACAGGGTGAGCAGTTCTTC	CASSLFQRELQGEQFF
TRBV5-1	TRBJ2-1	11	-	-	TGCGCCAGCAGCTTGCACAATGAGCAGTTCTTC	CASSLHNEQFF
TRBV19	TRBJ2-2	16	-	TRBD1	TGTGCCAGTAGTACCGATCAGGGGGTAGACACCGGGGAGCTGTTTTTT	CASSTDQGVDTGELFF
TRBV6-6	TRBJ1-2	11	once	-	TGTGCCAGCAGGAAAAACTATGGCTACACCTTC	CASRKNYGYTF
TRBV5-1	TRBJ2-5	15	once	TRBD2	TGCGCCAGCAGGCGGGAGGTGGGCTTCCAAGAGACCCAGTACTTC	CASRREVGFQETQYF
TRBV5-1	TRBJ1-2	14	-	-	TGCGCCAGCAGCTTGGCACAGCCTAACTATGGCTACACCTTC	CASSLAQPNYGYTF
TRBV29-1	TRBJ2-3	13	few	TRBD1	TGCAGCGCCCGGGACAGCAGCACAGATACGCAGTATTTT	CSARDSSTDTQYF
TRBV28	TRBJ2-1	12	-	-	TGTGCCACCTTAGGAGGGGTTGGTGAGCAGTTCTTC	CATLGGVGEQFF
TRBV19	TRBJ1-1	13	-	-	TGTGCCAGTAGTATAGTTCTGAACACTGAAGCTTTCTTT	CASSIVLNTEAFF
TRBV6-1	TRBJ1-2	16	-	-	TGTGCCAGCAGTGAAAGGGGCACAAAAGCTAACTATGGCTACACCTTC	CASSERGTKANYGYTF
TRBV6-6	TRBJ2-7	14	-	-	TGTGCCAGCAGTTTCGTAAAGGCGCCGGGGGAGCAGTACTTC	CASSFVKAPGEQYF
TRBV12-3/TRBV12-4	TRBJ1-2	11	few	-	TGTGCCAGCAGTTCCTGGACAGGCTACACCTTC	CASSSWTGYTF
TRBV5-1	TRBJ2-7	14	-	-	TGCGCCAGCAGCCCGAATGGGGGTTCCGGCGAGCAGTACTTC	CASSPNGGSGEQYF
TRBV5-1	TRBJ2-1	17	-	-	TGCGCCAGCAGACCTGGAGGGTCCGTGAGCTCCTACAATGAGCAGTTCTTC	CASRPGGSVSSYNEQFF
TRBV21-1	TRBJ2-7	17	-	-	TGTGCCAGCAGCAAAGTTCTAAAGAGGGGAACCTACTACGAGCAGTACTTC	CASSKVLKRGTYYEQYF
TRBV6-5	TRBJ2-1	15	-	TRBD2	TGTGCCAGCAGTCTGCCGGGACTAGCGGGTACTGAGCAGTTCTTC	CASSLPGLAGTEQFF
TRBV7-6	TRBJ2-5	13	once	-	TGTGCCAGCAGCTCGGGGACATTGGTGACCCAGTACTTC	CASSSGTLVTQYF
TRBV2	TRBJ2-7	12	-	-	TGTGCCAGCAGACAGGGACCCTACGAGCAGTACTTC	CASRQGPYEQYF
TRBV5-1	TRBJ2-7	16	-	-	TGCGCCAGCAGCTTCACCGGGACCGGAGGGTCCTACGAGCAGTACTTC	CASSFTGTGGSYEQYF